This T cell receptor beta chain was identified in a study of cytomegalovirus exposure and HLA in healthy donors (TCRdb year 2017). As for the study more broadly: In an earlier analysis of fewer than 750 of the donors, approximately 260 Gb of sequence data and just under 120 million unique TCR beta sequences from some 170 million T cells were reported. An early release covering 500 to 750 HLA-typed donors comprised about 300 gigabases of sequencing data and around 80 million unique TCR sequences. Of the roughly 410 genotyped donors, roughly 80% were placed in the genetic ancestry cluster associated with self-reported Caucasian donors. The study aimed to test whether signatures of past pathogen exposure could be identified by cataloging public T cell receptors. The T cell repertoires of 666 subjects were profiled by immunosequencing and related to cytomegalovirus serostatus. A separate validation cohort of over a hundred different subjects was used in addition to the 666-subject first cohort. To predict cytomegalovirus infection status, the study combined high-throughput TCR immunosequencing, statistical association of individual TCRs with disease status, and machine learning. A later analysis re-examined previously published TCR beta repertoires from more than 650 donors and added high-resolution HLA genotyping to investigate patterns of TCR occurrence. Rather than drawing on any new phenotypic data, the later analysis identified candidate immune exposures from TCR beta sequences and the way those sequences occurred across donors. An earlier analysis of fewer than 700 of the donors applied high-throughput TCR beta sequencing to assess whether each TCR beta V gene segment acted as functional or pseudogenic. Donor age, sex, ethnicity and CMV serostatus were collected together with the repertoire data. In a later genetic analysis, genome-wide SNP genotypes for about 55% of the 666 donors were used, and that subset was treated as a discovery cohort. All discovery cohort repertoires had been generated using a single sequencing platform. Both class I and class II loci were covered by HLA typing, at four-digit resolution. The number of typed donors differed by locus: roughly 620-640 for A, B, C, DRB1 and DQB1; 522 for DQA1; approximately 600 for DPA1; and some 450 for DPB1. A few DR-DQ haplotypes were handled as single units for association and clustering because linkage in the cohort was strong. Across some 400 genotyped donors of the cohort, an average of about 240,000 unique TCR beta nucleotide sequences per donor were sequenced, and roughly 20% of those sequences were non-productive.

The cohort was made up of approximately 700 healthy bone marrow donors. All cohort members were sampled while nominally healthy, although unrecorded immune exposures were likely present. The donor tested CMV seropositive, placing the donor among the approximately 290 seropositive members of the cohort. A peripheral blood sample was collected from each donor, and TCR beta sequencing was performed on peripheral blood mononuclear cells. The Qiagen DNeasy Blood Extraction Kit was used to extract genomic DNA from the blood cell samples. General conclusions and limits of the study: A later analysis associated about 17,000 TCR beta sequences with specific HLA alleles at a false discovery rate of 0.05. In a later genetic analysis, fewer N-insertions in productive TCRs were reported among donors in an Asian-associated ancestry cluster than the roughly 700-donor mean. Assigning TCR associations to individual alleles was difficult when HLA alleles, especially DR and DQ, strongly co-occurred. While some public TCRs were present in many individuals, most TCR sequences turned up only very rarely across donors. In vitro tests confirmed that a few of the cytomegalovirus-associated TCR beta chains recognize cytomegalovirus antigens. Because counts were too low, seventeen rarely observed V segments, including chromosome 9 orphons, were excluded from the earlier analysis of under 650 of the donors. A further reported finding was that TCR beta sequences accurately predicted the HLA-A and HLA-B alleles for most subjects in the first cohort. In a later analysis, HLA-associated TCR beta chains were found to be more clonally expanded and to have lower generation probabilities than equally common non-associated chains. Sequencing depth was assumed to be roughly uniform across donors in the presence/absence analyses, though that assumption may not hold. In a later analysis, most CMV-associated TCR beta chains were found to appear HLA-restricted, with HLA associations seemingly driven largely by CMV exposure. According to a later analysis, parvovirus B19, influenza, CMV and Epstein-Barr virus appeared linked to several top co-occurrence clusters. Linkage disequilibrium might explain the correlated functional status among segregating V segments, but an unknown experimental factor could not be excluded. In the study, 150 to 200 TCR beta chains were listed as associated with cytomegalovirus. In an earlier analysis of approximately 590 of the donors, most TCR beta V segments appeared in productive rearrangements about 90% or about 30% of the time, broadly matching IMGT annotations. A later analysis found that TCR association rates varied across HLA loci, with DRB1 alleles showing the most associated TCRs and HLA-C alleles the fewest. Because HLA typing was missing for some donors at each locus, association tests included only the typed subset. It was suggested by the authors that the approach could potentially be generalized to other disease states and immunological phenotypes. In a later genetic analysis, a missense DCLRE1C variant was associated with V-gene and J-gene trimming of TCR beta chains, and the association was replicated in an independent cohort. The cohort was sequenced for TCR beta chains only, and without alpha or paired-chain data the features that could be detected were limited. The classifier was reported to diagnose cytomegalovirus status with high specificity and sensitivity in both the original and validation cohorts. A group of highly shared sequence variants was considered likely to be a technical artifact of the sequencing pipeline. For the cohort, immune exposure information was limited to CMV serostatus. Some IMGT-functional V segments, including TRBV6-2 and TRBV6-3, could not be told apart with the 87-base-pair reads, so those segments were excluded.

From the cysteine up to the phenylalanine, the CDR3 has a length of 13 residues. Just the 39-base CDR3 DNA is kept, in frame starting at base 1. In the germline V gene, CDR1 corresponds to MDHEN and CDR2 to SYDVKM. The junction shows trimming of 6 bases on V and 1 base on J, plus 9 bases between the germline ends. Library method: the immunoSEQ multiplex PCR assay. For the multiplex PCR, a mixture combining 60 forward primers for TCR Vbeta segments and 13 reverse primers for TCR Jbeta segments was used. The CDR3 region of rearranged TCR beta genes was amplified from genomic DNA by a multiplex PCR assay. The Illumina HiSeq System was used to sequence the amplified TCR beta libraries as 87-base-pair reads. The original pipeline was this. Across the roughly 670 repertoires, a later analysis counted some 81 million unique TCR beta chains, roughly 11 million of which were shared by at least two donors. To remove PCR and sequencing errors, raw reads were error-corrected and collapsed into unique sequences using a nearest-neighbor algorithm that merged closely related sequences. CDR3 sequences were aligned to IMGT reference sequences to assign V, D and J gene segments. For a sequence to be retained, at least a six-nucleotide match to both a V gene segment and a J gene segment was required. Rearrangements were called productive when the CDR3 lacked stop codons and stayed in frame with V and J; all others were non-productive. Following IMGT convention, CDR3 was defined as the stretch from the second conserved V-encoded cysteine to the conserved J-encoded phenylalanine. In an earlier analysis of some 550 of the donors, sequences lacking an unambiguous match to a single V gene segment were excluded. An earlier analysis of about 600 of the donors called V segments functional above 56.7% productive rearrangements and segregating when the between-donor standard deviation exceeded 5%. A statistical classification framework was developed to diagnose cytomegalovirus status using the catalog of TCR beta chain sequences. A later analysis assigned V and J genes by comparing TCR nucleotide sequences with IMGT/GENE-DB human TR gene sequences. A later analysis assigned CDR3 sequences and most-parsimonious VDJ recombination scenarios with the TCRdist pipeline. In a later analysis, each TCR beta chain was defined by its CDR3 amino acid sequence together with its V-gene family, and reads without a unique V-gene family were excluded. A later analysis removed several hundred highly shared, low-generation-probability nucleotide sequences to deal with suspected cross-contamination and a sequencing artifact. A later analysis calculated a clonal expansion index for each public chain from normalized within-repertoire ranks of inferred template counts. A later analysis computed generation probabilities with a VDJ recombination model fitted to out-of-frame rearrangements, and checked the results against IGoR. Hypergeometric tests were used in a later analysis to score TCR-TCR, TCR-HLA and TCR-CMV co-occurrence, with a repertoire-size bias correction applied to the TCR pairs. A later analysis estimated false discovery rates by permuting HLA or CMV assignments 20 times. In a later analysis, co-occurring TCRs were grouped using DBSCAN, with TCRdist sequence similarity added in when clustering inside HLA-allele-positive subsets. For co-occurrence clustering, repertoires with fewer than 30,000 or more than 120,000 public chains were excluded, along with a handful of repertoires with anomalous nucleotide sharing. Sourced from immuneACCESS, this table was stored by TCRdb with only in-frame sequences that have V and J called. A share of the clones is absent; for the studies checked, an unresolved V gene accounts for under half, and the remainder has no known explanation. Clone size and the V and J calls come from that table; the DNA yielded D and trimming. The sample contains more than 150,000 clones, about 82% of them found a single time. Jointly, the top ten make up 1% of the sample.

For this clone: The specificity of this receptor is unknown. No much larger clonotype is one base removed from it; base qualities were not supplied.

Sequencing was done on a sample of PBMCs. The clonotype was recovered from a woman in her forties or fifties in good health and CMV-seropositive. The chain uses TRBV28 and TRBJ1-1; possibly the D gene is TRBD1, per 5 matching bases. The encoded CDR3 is CASSRGQNTEAFF. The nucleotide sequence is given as TGTGCCAGCAGCCGAGGACAGAACACTGAAGCTTTCTTT.